This TCR beta chain was retrieved from a study of response to subunit inactivated influenza vaccine. Findings and limits, study-wide: Authors suggested that a seasonal influenza vaccination recruits few new T cells each time.

In germline, CDR1 is MDHEN, CDR2 SYDVKM. J lost 5 bases, V lost 6 bases, and 10 bases had no gene match. The CDR3 runs to 15 residues. One entry per CDR3 protein results from TCRdb running MiXCR on the RT-PCR reads. The sample has about 650,000 distinct CDR3 sequences; 15% to 19% are singletons. Regarding this clonotype: Its specificity is unknown.

The chain uses TRBV28 and TRBJ2-7; 10 bases are shared with TRBD1. This material consisted of PBMCs from blood, taken 11 to 12 days after vaccination. The TCR sequence derives from a man aged 50-59 years who received an inactivated influenza vaccine. CDR3 nucleotide sequence: TGTGCCAGCAGACCCCCGGGACAGGGGTGGCACGAGCAGTACTTC. The encoded protein is CASRPPGQGWHEQYF.